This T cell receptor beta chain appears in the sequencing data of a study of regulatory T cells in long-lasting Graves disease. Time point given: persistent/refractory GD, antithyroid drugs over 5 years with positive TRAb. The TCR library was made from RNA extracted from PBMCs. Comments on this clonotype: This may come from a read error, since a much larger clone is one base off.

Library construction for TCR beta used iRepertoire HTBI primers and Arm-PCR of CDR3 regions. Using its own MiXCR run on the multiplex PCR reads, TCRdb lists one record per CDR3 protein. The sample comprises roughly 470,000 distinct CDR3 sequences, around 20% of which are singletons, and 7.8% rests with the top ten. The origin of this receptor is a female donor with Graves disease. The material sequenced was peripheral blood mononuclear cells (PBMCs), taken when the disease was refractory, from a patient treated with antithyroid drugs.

CDR3 protein: CASSLSTGMNTEAFF. CDR3 DNA sequence: TGCGCCAGCAGCTTGTCCACAGGGATGAACACTGAAGCTTTCTTT. The rearrangement links TRBV5-1 to TRBJ1-1; D is possibly TRBD1 (6 bases). Trimming shortened V by 1 base and J by 0 bases, and 10 bases separated the two germline ends. Germline-derived CDR1 and CDR2 are SGHRS and YFSETQ. This CDR3 is built from 15 residues.